Sequencing of this TCR beta chain was carried out in a study of blood T cell repertoires in COVID-19. Study as a whole: Acute and convalescent COVID-19 specimens originated in the United States, Italy and Spain. The cDNA or gDNA used as material had been derived from T cells, B-cell-depleted T cells, or PBMCs.

This clone was detected only once. Other DNA sequences from this sample encode an identical CDR3 as well. Germline-derived CDR1 and CDR2 are SGDLS and YYNGEE. V gave up 0 bases and J gave up 1 base, with 6 bases separating them. CDR3 size: 14 residues. Per the original data handling: From reference gene primer amplification, estimates of nucleated cell counts were derived. The assay was immunoSEQ multiplex PCR, and TCRdb's table has in-frame clones only and misses some. That table furnishes V, J and clone size, whereas the DNA furnished D and trimming. The data show about 150,000 clones, roughly 90% seen once.

Material: peripheral blood. The chain carries TRBV9 and TRBJ2-3; D gene uncertain. The origin of this receptor is a man aged 45-65 years with acute or convalescent COVID-19. CDR3 sequence: CASSVGRGTDTQYF. In nucleotides, the CDR3 is TGTGCCAGCAGCGTAGGTCGGGGCACAGATACGCAGTATTTT.